These 28 T cell receptor beta chains were sequenced from one sample in a study of cytotoxic CD8 clonotypes in ibrutinib-treated CLL. Using immunoSEQ multiplex PCR, the repertoire was profiled, and TCRdb retains in-frame clones only, with some absent. The sample yields 150,000 or so clones, over 75% seen once. The input for sequencing was PBMCs, taken after 36 months of ibrutinib treatment. These receptors were collected from a human donor with chronic lymphocytic leukemia.

The genes are TRBV4-2 and TRBJ2-7; 8 bases fit TRBD1. Per the germline V gene, CDR1 is LGHNA and CDR2 is YNFKEQ. The CDR3 runs to 14 residues. Trimming took 8 bases from V and 2 from J; bases not matched to a gene: 8. In nucleotides, the CDR3 is TGTGCCAGCGGAGACAGGGGTCCCCCCTACGAGCAGTACTTC. Protein sequence: CASGDRGPPYEQYF.

J is TRBJ2-7 and V is TRBV2; 10 bases map to TRBD1. Germline lookup yields CDR1 SNHLY and CDR2 FYNNEI. The length of the CDR3 is 16 residues. Trimming removed 6 bases from V and 0 bases from J; junction bases left unmatched: 8. In DNA, the CDR3 is TGTGCCAGCAGGGCGGCGGGACAGGGGTCCTCCTACGAGCAGTACTTC. Translation gives CASRAAGQGSSYEQYF.

This clone was observed a few times. The rearrangement uses TRBV6-5 and TRBJ2-4; 9 positions match TRBD1. CDR3 size: 12 residues. V shed 6 bases and J 9 bases; nucleotides not matched to a gene: 3. CDR1 and CDR2 from the germline V gene are MNHEY and SVGAGI. The CDR3 DNA sequence: TGTGCCAGCAGAATGACAGGGGGCATTCAGTACTTC. This encodes CASRMTGGIQYF.

The chain links TRBV6-4 to TRBJ2-1, with TRBD2 matching 10 bases. Germline V gene data show CDR1 as MRHNA and CDR2 as SNTAGT. The trim removed 0 bases at V and 12 bases at J, leaving 8 bases unmatched. This CDR3 comprises 15 residues. The DNA for the CDR3 is TGTGCCAGCAGTGACTCCTCCCTGACTAGCGGGCCGCAGTTCTTC. Its translation: CASSDSSLTSGPQFF.

The rearrangement uses TRBV12-5 and TRBJ1-2, with 9 bases that match TRBD1. Germline V gives CDR1 LGHNT, CDR2 FRNRAP. The V gene end was trimmed by 5 bases and the J gene end by 8 bases; junction bases not matched to a gene: 6. The CDR3 runs to 13 residues. DNA of the CDR3: TGTGCTAGTGGTCCCGGGACAGGGTACGGCTACACCTTC. This sequence encodes CASGPGTGYGYTF.

This clone was detected once. This CDR3 reads CASRRDRGDYNEQFF. DNA of the CDR3: TGTGCCAGCCGTCGGGACAGGGGTGACTACAATGAGCAGTTCTTC. This chain links TRBV2 with TRBJ2-1; 10 bases are shared with TRBD1. The CDR3 is 15 amino acids. J was trimmed by 3 bases and V by 8 bases; bases with no gene match: 7. Germline values: CDR1 SNHLY, CDR2 FYNNEI.

V is TRBV9 and J is TRBJ2-2; no definite D call. The CDR3 consists of 14 residues. In germline, CDR1 is SGDLS, CDR2 YYNGEE. V gave up 0 bases and J gave up 1 base, with 4 bases separating them. CDR3 residues: CASSVARNTGELFF. CDR3 sequence (DNA): TGTGCCAGCAGCGTAGCCCGGAACACCGGGGAGCTGTTTTTT.

The chain is built from TRBV28 and TRBJ2-1; 7 nucleotides line up with TRBD1. V lost 2 bases to trimming and J lost 10 bases; unmatched junction nucleotides: 8. CDR3 length: 14 residues. CDR1 and CDR2 from the germline V gene are MDHEN and SYDVKM. The CDR3, as DNA: TGTGCCAGCAGTTTAGGGACGGGACAGAGAGAGCAGTTCTTC. Translating gives CASSLGTGQREQFF.

The J gene is TRBJ1-2, the V gene TRBV18; no definite D call. Germline V gene data show CDR1 as KGHSH and CDR2 as LQKENI. The CDR3 sequence is 13 residues long. V was clipped by 6 bases and J by 0 bases, with 8 bases between them. Here the CDR3 reads CASSYDSNYGYTF. Here the CDR3 DNA reads TGTGCCAGCTCTTATGATTCTAACTATGGCTACACCTTC.

Only one count was recorded for this clone. The genes are TRBV27 and TRBJ1-2; TRBD1 aligns across 7 bases. V shed 6 bases, J shed 6 bases, and the junction held 16 bases outside the gene matches. The CDR3 length is 16 residues. CDR1 is MNHEY and CDR2 is SMNVEV in the germline V gene (reference sequence). CDR3 nucleotides: TGTGCCAGCAGCCGAAAGACAGGGTCAAGAGTCGATGGCTACACCTTC. It yields the protein CASSRKTGSRVDGYTF.

V and J are TRBV11-1 and TRBJ1-2; possible D gene TRBD1, 5 bases. V lost 1 base to trimming and J lost 4 bases, with 13 bases between them. The CDR3 consists of 15 residues. Per germline, CDR1 SGHAT and CDR2 FQDESV (reference sequence). CDR3 nucleotide sequence: TGTGCCAGCAGCTTAGATGGGTCAGGGATCTATGGCTACACCTTC. Translated: CASSLDGSGIYGYTF. Based on the CDR3 plus reference TRBV11-1 and TRBJ1-2, the full variable domain is EAEVAQSPRYKITEKSQAVAFWCDPISGHATLYWYRQILGQGPELLVQFQDESVVDDSQLPKDRFSAERLKGVDSTLKIQPAELGDSAMYLCASSLDGSGIYGYTFGSGTRLTVV.

This chain joins TRBV11-2 and TRBJ2-1; no firm D call. The V and J ends lost 1 base and 6 bases respectively, with 13 bases between them. CDR1 and CDR2 from the germline V gene are SGHAT and FQNNGV. The CDR3 consists of 15 residues. The CDR3 DNA reads TGTGCCAGCAGCTTAGCTGGGTCTAGGGCCAATGAGCAGTTCTTC. It yields the protein CASSLAGSRANEQFF.

V and J are TRBV4-1 and TRBJ1-2; 8 bases align to TRBD1. The CDR3 consists of 13 residues. The V gene's germline CDR1 is MGHRA and CDR2 YSYEKL. The V segment lost 10 bases and the J segment 8 bases; nucleotides outside the gene matches: 12. DNA for the CDR3: TGCGCCACCGGGACAGGACTAGAAGGGGGCTACACCTTC. Translating gives CATGTGLEGGYTF.

This clone was observed a few times. This chain joins TRBV19 and TRBJ1-2; 7 bases map to TRBD1. V lost 7 bases and J lost 8; bases outside the gene matches: 13. Germline V gene sequence: CDR1 LNHDA, CDR2 SQIVND (reference sequence). This CDR3 region has 14 residues. CDR3 region: CASMSKPTGNGYTF. CDR3 nucleotides: TGTGCCAGTATGTCCAAGCCGACAGGGAACGGCTACACCTTC.

V and J are TRBV28 and TRBJ2-2; a possible D gene is TRBD1 (6 bases). The V gene's germline CDR1 is MDHEN and CDR2 SYDVKM. This CDR3 comprises 15 residues. V shed 1 base and J shed 6 bases, with 12 bases lying between them. As DNA, the CDR3 is TGTGCCAGCAGTTTATTTCCAGGGGAAGCCGGGGAGCTGTTTTTT. Its translation: CASSLFPGEAGELFF.

A few counts support this clone. The chain uses TRBV5-1 and TRBJ1-5, with D possibly matching TRBD1 (6 bases). Trimming stripped 5 bases from V and 6 bases from J, with 12 bases between. This CDR3 contains 13 residues. The germline gives CDR1 SGHRS, CDR2 YFSETQ. The DNA of the CDR3 is TGCGCCAGCAGTTTAGACAGGACTCAGCCCCAGCATTTT. Protein product: CASSLDRTQPQHF.

The chain combines TRBV2 with TRBJ2-3; tentatively, D is TRBD2 (5 bases). V was clipped by 8 bases and J by 12 bases, with 21 bases between them. The CDR3 loop spans 13 amino acids. The germline V gene has CDR1 SNHLY and CDR2 FYNNEI. CDR3 sequence (DNA): TGTGCCAGCCTCCCGGACTCGGCCCTAAAACAGTATTTT. Protein sequence: CASLPDSALKQYF.

V usage is TRBV4-1 and J usage is TRBJ1-1; no firm D call. The CDR3 runs 13 residues. Germline CDR1 and CDR2: MGHRA and YSYEKL. V gave up 2 bases and J gave up 8 bases, with 12 bases separating them. CDR3 sequence (DNA): TGCGCCAGCAGCCAACTACGACGGGAAGAAGCTTTCTTT. Amino acid sequence: CASSQLRREEAFF.

The rearrangement joins TRBV5-6 to TRBJ1-4; D remains unclear. CDR1 and CDR2 (germline): SGHDT, YYEEEE. The V and J ends lost 0 bases and 4 bases respectively, with 7 bases between them. The CDR3 runs 14 residues. CDR3 amino acids: CASSLDTYNEKLFF. The CDR3 coding sequence is TGTGCCAGCAGCTTGGACACCTATAATGAAAAACTGTTTTTT.

J is TRBJ1-3 and V is TRBV28, with D perhaps matching TRBD1 (5 bases). CDR3 length: 15 amino acids. V lost 2 bases to trimming and J lost 0 bases, with 8 bases between them. Germline V gene sequence: CDR1 MDHEN, CDR2 SYDVKM. The CDR3 DNA is TGTGCCAGCAGTTTACGGGGGTTCTCTGGAAACACCATATATTTT. Translation: CASSLRGFSGNTIYF. Together with reference TRBV28 and TRBJ1-3, the CDR3 gives the full variable domain: DVKVTQSSRYLVKRTGEKVFLECVQDMDHENMFWYRQDPGLGLRLIYFSYDVKMKEKGDIPEGYSVSREKKERFSLILESASTNQTSMYLCASSLRGFSGNTIYFGEGSWLTVV.

The chain carries TRBV6-5 and TRBJ1-6; tentative D call: TRBD1 (5 bases). Per germline, CDR1 MNHEY and CDR2 SVGAGI. The CDR3 runs 16 residues. The V end lost 0 bases, the J end lost 7 bases, and 13 bases lay between the germline ends. This CDR3 is CASSYSWGPGNSPLHF. In DNA, the CDR3 is TGTGCCAGCAGTTACTCATGGGGCCCCGGGAATTCACCCCTCCACTTT.

This chain joins TRBV30 and TRBJ2-3; possibly TRBD1 or TRBD2 for D (5 bases each). V lost 1 base, J lost 1 base, and 9 bases lay in between. This CDR3 has 14 amino acids. Germline V CDR1 and CDR2: GTSNPN, SVGIG (reference sequence). As DNA, the CDR3 is TGTGCCTGGAGTGCAGGGACCGGCACAGATACGCAGTATTTT. The encoded protein is CAWSAGTGTDTQYF.

J is TRBJ2-3 and V is TRBV19, with TRBD2 matching over 10 bases. Germline V gene lookup returns CDR1 LNHDA and CDR2 SQIVND (reference sequence). CDR3 length: 17 amino acids. The J segment lost 4 bases and the V segment lost 1 base, leaving 8 bases of the junction unmatched. CDR3 coding DNA: TGTGCCAGTAGTATAGCGAGCGGGAGGGTGGCGCCAGATACGCAGTATTTT. Its translation: CASSIASGRVAPDTQYF.

The chain carries TRBV6-1 and TRBJ1-5; unclear D gene. This CDR3 is 14 amino acids long. Trimming removed 5 bases at V and 3 bases at J, with 11 bases between. Germline V gene lookup returns CDR1 MNHNS and CDR2 SASEGT. The CDR3, as DNA: TGTGCCAGCAGTCGGACCGGAAACAATCAGCCCCAGCATTTT. Translation: CASSRTGNNQPQHF.

V and J are TRBV21-1 and TRBJ1-5; TRBD1, the D gene given by the table, was not confirmed from the DNA. TRBV21-1 is an annotated pseudogene. CDR3 length: 20 amino acids. CDR3 loop: CASSKAGGGMGMESNQPQHF. The CDR3 coding sequence is TGTGCCAGCAGCAAGGCGGGTGGGGGCATGGGGATGGAAAGCAATCAGCCCCAGCATTTT.

The rearrangement uses TRBV4-1 and TRBJ2-1; D is unresolved. V dropped 4 bases and J dropped 2 bases, with 18 bases sitting between them. The CDR3 covers 17 residues. The germline CDR1 and CDR2 sequences are MGHRA and YSYEKL. The CDR3 loop reads CASSRSAGNQAYNEQFF. CDR3 DNA: TGCGCCAGCAGCCGGTCGGCAGGAAACCAGGCCTACAATGAGCAGTTCTTC.

The rearrangement joins TRBV7-9 to TRBJ2-7, with D hard to call. V was trimmed by 5 bases and J by 4 bases, leaving 6 bases between them. This CDR3 is 11 amino acids long. Germline values: CDR1 SEHNR, CDR2 FQNEAQ (reference sequence). The CDR3: CASSRDYEQYF. The CDR3 DNA reads TGTGCCAGCAGCCGCGATTACGAGCAGTACTTC.

The chain employs TRBV7-3 and TRBJ2-3; possible D gene TRBD1, 6 bases. The V gene's germline CDR1 is SGHTA and CDR2 FQGTGA. V was shortened by 5 bases and J by 1 base, with 13 bases between the two germline ends. CDR3 size: 15 residues. The CDR3 DNA reads TGTGCCAGCAGCCGCTCCAGGGGCGGCACAGATACGCAGTATTTT. It is translated as CASSRSRGGTDTQYF.